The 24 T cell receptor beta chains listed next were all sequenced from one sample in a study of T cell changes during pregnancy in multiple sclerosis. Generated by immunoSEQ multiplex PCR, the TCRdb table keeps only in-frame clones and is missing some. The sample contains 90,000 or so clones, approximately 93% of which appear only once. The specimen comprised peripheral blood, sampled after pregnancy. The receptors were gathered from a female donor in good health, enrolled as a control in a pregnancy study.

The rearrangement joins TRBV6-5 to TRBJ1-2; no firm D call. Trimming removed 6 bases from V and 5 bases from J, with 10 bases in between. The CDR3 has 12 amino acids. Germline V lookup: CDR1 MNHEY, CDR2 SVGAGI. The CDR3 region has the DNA TGTGCCAGCAGCATGGAGGGATATGGCTACACCTTC. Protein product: CASSMEGYGYTF.

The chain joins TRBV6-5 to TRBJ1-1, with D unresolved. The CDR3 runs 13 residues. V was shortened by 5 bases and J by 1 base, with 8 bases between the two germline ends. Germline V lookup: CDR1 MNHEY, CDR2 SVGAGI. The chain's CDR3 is CASSPTSNTEAFF. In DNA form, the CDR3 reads TGTGCCAGCAGTCCCACTTCGAACACTGAAGCTTTCTTT.

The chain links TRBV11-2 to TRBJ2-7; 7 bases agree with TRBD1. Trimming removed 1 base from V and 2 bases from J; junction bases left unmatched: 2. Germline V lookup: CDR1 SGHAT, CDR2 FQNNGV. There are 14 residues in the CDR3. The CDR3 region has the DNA TGTGCCAGCAGCTTAGGGCAGGGGGCCTACGAGCAGTACTTC. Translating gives CASSLGQGAYEQYF.

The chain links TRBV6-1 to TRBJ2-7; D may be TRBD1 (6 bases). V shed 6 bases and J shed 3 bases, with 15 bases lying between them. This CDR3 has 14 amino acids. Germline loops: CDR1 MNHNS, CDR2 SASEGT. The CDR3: CASRQNRAYYEQYF. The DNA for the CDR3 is TGTGCCAGCAGGCAGAACAGGGCCTACTACGAGCAGTACTTC.

The CDR3 loop reads CASSGRGWVNTEAFF. Here the CDR3 DNA reads TGTGCCAGCAGCGGCAGGGGGTGGGTGAACACTGAAGCTTTCTTT. The chain combines TRBV5-6 with TRBJ1-1; 7 bases match TRBD1. The CDR3 totals 15 residues. Germline V lookup: CDR1 SGHDT, CDR2 YYEEEE. With V trimmed by 4 bases and J by 0 bases, 6 bases remained unmatched.

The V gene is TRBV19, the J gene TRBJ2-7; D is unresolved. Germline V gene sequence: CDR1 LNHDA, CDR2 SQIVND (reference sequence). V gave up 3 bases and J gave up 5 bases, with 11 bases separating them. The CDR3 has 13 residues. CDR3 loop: CASSIDIEDEQYF. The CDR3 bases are TGTGCCAGTAGTATCGATATTGAGGACGAGCAGTACTTC.

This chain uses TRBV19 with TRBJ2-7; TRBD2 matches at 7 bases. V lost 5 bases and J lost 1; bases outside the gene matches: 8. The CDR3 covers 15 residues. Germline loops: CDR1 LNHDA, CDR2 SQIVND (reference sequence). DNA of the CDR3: TGTGCCAGTAGTTACGACGGACTAGGGTCCTACGAGCAGTACTTC. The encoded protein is CASSYDGLGSYEQYF. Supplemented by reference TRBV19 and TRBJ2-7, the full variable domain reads DGGITQSPKYLFRKEGQNVTLSCEQNLNHDAMYWYRQDPGQGLRLIYYSQIVNDFQKGDIAEGYSVSREKKESFPLTVTSAQKNPTAFYLCASSYDGLGSYEQYFGPGTRLTVT.

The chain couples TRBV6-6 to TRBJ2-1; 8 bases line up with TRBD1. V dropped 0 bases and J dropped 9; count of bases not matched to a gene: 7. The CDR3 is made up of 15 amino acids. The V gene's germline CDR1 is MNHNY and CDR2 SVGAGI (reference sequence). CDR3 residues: CASSYSGQGAFEQFF. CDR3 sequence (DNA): TGTGCCAGCAGTTACTCCGGTCAGGGGGCTTTTGAGCAGTTCTTC.

The CDR3 sequence is CASSPDRVYTEAFF. The CDR3 DNA reads TGTGCCAGCAGCCCAGACAGGGTGTACACTGAAGCTTTCTTT. The rearrangement uses TRBV7-8 and TRBJ1-1, with TRBD1 identical over 7 bases. Unmatched junction bases numbered 6, after V lost 5 bases and J lost 3 bases. The germline gives CDR1 SGHVS, CDR2 FQNEAQ. This CDR3 has 14 residues.

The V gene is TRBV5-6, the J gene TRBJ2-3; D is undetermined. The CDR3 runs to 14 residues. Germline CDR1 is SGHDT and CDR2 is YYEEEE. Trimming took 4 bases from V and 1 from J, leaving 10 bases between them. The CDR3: CASSPFTGTDTQYF. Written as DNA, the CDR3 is TGTGCCAGCAGCCCCTTTACGGGCACAGATACGCAGTATTTT.

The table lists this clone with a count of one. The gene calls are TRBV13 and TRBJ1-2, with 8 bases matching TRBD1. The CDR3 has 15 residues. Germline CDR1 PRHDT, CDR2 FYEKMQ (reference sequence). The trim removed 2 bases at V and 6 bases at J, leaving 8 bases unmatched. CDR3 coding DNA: TGTGCCAGCAGCTTAAACCGGGACAGGATTAATGGCTACACCTTC. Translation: CASSLNRDRINGYTF.

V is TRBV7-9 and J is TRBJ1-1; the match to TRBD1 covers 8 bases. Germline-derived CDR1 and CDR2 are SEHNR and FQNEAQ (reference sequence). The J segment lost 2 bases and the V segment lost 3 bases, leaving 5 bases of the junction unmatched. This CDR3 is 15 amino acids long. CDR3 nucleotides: TGTGCCAGCAGCTTGCCCGGGACAGGTAACACTGAAGCTTTCTTT. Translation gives CASSLPGTGNTEAFF.

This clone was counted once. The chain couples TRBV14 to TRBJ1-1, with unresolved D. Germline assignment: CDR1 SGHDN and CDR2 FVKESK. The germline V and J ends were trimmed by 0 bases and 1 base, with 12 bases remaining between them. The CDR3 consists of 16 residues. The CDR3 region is CASSQDSFRQNTEAFF. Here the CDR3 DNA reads TGTGCCAGCAGCCAAGATAGTTTTAGACAGAACACTGAAGCTTTCTTT.

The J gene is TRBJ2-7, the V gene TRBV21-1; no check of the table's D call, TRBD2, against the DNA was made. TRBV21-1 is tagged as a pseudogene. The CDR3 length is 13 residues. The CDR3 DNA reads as TGTGCCAGCAGTAGCGGGAGGTGGAACGAGCAGTACTTC. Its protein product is CASSSGRWNEQYF.

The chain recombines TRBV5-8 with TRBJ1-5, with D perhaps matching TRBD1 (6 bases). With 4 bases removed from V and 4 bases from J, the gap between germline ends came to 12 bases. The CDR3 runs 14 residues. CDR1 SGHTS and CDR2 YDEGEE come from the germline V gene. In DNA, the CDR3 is TGTGCCAGCAGCCTACAGGGCTGGAATCAGCCCCAGCATTTT. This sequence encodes CASSLQGWNQPQHF. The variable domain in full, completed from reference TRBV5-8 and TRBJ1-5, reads EAGVTQSPTHLIKTRGQQATLRCSPISGHTSVYWYQQALGLGLQFLLWYDEGEERNRGNFPPRFSGRQFPNYSSELNVNALELEDSALYLCASSLQGWNQPQHFGDGTRLSIL.

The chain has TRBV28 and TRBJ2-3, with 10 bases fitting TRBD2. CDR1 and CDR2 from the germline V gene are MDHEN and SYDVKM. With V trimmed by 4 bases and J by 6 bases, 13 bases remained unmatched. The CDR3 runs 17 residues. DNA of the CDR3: TGTGCCAGCAGTTCCCAATCTAGCGGGAGTAGGGCGGATACGCAGTATTTT. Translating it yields CASSSQSSGSRADTQYF.

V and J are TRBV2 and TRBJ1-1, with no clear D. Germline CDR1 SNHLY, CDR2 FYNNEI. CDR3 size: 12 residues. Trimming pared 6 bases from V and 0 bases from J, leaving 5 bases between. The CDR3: CASRNMNTEAFF. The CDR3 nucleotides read TGTGCCAGCAGGAACATGAACACTGAAGCTTTCTTT.

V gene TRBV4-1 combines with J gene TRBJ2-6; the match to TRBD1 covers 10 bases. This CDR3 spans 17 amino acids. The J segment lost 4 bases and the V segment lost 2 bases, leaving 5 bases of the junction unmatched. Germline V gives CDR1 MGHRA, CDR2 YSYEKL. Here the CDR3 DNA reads TGCGCCAGCAGCCAAAGACAGGGGGCGCGGGGGGCCAACGTCCTGACTTTC. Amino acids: CASSQRQGARGANVLTF.

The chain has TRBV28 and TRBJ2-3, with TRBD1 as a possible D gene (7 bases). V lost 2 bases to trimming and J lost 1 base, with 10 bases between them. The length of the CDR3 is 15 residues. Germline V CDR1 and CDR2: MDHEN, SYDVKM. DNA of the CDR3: TGTGCCAGCAGTTTAGGCGGGACAGGCACAGATACGCAGTATTTT. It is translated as CASSLGGTGTDTQYF.

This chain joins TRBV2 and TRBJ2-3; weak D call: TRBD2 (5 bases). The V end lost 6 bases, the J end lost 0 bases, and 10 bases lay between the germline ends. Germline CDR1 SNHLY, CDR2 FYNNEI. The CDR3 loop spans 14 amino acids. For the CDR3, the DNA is TGTGCCAGCAGCCTCGGACTGAGCACAGATACGCAGTATTTT. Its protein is CASSLGLSTDTQYF.

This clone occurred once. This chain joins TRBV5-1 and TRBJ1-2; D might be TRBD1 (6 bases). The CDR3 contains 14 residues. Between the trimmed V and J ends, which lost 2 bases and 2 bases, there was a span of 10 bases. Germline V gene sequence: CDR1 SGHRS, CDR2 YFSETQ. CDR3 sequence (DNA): TGCGCCAGCAGCTTCAGGGGTCCCAACTATGGCTACACCTTC. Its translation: CASSFRGPNYGYTF. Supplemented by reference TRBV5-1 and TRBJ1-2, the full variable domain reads KAGVTQTPRYLIKTRGQQVTLSCSPISGHRSVSWYQQTPGQGLQFLFEYFSETQRNKGNFPGRFSGRQFSNSRSEMNVSTLELGDSALYLCASSFRGPNYGYTFGSGTRLTVV.

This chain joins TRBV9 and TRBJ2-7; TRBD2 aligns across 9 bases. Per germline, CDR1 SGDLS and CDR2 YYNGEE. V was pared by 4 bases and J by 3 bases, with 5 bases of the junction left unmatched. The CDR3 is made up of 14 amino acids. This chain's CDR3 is CASSPGLASYEQYF. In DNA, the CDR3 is TGTGCCAGCAGCCCGGGACTAGCAAGCTACGAGCAGTACTTC.

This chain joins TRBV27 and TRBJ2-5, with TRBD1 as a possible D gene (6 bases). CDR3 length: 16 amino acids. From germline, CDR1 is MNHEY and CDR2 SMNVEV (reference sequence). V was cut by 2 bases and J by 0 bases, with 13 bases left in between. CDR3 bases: TGTGCCAGCAGTTTAGGGGGCACGATAAACCAAGAGACCCAGTACTTC. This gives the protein CASSLGGTINQETQYF.

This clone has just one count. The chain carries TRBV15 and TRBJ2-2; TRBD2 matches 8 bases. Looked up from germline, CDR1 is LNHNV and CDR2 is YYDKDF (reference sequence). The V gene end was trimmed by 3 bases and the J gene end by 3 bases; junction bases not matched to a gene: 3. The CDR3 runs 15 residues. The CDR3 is CATSSKRGYTGELFF. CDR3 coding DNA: TGTGCCACCAGCAGTAAGCGGGGGTACACCGGGGAGCTGTTTTTT.